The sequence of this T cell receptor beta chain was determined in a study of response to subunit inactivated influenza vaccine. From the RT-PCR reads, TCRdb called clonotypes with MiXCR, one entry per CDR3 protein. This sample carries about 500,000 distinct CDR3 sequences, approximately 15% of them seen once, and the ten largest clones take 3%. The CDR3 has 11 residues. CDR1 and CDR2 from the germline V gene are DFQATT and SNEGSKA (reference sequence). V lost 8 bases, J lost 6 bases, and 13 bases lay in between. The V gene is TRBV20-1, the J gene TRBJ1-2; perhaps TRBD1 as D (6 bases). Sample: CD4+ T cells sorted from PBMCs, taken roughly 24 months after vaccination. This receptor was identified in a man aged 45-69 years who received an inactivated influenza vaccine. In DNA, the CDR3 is TGCAGTAACAGGGACATCCATGGCTACACCTTC. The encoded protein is CSNRDIHGYTF.